Sequencing of this T cell receptor (beta chain) was carried out in a study of regulatory T cells in long-lasting Graves disease (dated by TCRdb to the early 2020s). Turning to the overall study: In the newly diagnosed Graves' disease group, patients had been taking antithyroid drugs for less than 3 months. This study used TCR sequencing and RNA sequencing of peripheral blood to compare persistent Graves' disease patients against newly diagnosed Graves' disease patients. The study was registered as a clinical trial and conducted in China. TCR sequencing covered roughly 13 persistent and some 20 newly diagnosed Graves' disease patients, 33 samples in total. Summary of the overall study and its limitations: The authors noted that the small sample size was a limitation that may lower accuracy. Sequencing and analysis were limited to the TCR beta chain. Compared with newly diagnosed patients, persistent Graves' disease patients had lower TCR Shannon entropy and fewer highly expanded clones, which suggests clonal expansion. Peripheral blood alone was examined, since thyroid tissue, which constituted the primary lesion, could not be accessed. Persistent patients shared more public clonotypes among themselves (around 3,000) than newly diagnosed patients did (more than 950).

Library construction relied on multiplex PCR. The instrument given in TCRdb is Illumina HiSeq 4000. CDR3 regions were amplified by Arm-PCR with iRepertoire HTBI primers to construct TCR beta libraries. Before sequencing, the PCR products underwent gel purification. The paper's processing steps were these. A total of under 80 TRBV and 14 TRBJ segments were identified across samples and were used for gene usage analysis of CDR3 amino acid clonotypes. COPE and FqMerger were used to merge filtered high-quality paired reads into contigs. BLAST was used to align contigs to IMGT TRBV, TRBD and TRBJ reference genes, with CDR3 defined following IMGT. Any clonotype with a frequency above 0.1% was counted as a highly expanded clone. Repertoire diversity was measured by Shannon entropy, and V-J evenness by the Gini coefficient. Clonotypes shared by more than one individual were considered public. In-frame beta chains were kept once TCRdb had trimmed the public reads at Q25 with fastp and called clones with MiXCR. Each CDR3 protein gets just one entry, which takes the most common genes and DNA from the rows behind it. For this entry, the V and J calls and clone size follow TCRdb and not the study's own pipeline. This sample gives over 200,000 distinct CDR3 sequences in total; more than 15% of them show up just once. Jointly, the top ten make up 12% to 15% of the sample.

This clonotype was counted many times. Which antigen it targets is not known. One base away there is no much larger clone; base qualities are not given. The time point tag for this specimen amounts to: newly diagnosed GD, antithyroid drugs for less than 3 months. RNA was extracted from PBMCs in TRIzol for both TCR sequencing and RNA sequencing. Graves' disease was diagnosed according to American Thyroid Association guidelines. Patients were recruited from an endocrinology department in Xi'an, China. From each patient, 7.5 to 10 milliliters of peripheral blood was collected into an EDTA anticoagulant tube. Ficoll Paque Plus density gradient separation was used to isolate PBMCs, and no additional T cell sorting was done. An Agilent 2100 Bioanalyzer and agarose gel were used to check RNA quality, and a NanoDrop 2000 was used to measure RNA concentration. This sample also belongs to another study, concerning T cells in Graves' hyperthyroidism and ophthalmopathy. Reported in the second study: Stable Graves' hyperthyroidism was defined as no progression to ophthalmopathy during 18 months of follow-up. The hyperthyroidism patients were between 18 and 65 years old and newly diagnosed, with a disease duration of less than 2 months. Patients with uncontrolled infections, other autoimmune diseases, pregnancy or lactation were excluded. Diagnoses were based on clinical symptoms, serum thyroxine and TRAb, thyroid ultrasound and orbital computed tomography. The TCR CDR3 was subjected to a first round of RT-PCR using the HTBI primer set and the Qiagen OneStep RT-PCR kit. Blood samples also contained most of the expanded thyroid clonotypes (frequency above 0.001), which suggests that blood repertoires may reflect thyroid immune responses. A model built on a 13 V-J signature distinguished ophthalmopathy from stable hyperthyroidism, reaching about 88% sensitivity and approximately 81% specificity in cross-validation and 80%/75% in testing. During validation, the model predicted progression to ophthalmopathy a median of about 6.3 months ahead of onset, with almost 71% sensitivity and roughly 75% specificity. A discovery cohort of about 96 patients, roughly 40 with Graves' ophthalmopathy and approximately 60 with stable Graves' hyperthyroidism, was used to find distinguishing TCR V-J signatures. Whether ophthalmopathy could be predicted prospectively was tested in an independent validation cohort made up of 18 to 20 hyperthyroidism patients plus 17 patients who later progressed to ophthalmopathy. The 90 to 100 discovery patients were randomly divided into training and test sets at a 7:3 ratio. The study also compared thyroid tissue and blood T-cell repertoires from a handful of Graves' hyperthyroidism patients. After blood sampling, hyperthyroidism patients were treated with methimazole at a starting dose of 30 mg daily, and ophthalmopathy patients were treated with high-dose intravenous methylprednisolone. A second multiplex PCR round built the libraries, followed by size selection and purification. Libraries were sequenced paired-end with 100 bp reads on an Illumina HiSeq2000. SOAPnuke was used to process the raw data, throwing out any read that contained adapters or uncalled bases, had a mean Phred below 15, or lacked an exact constant-primer or identifier match. COPE v1.2.5 was used to merge the high-quality paired reads, and each unique nucleotide sequence was defined as a clonotype. MiTCR v1.1 was used to align clonotypes to the IMGT TRBV, TRBD and TRBJ reference segments. The analysis included only V-J combinations with a frequency above 0.0001, which together covered more than 98% of the repertoires. The TCS score was defined as F50 (clonal expansion) divided by E x V (chaos), with BLOSUM62-based TCRdist calculated between CDR3 peptides within each V-J. Welch's t-statistics and random forest reduced 514 V-J features to 13, which were used in a naive Bayes classifier (R e1071). No statistical method was used to fix the sample size in advance, and group allocation was not hidden from the investigators. The paper reports TCR Vbeta CDR3 sequencing of over 120 peripheral blood samples: over 40 ophthalmopathy, under 80 hyperthyroidism and approximately 17 progressor patients.

The TCR originated in a young woman with Graves disease. Donor details come from another sample of the same person, matched by shared clones. This sample comprised peripheral blood mononuclear cells (PBMCs), obtained at new diagnosis, from a patient treated with antithyroid drugs.

In nucleotide form, the sequence is TGTGCCAGCAGTTCCAGGCCGAACCACAGGGGGATCTCCTACGAGCAGTACTTC. This codes for CASSSRPNHRGISYEQYF. This receptor chain uses TRBV12-3 or TRBV12-4 and TRBJ2-7; 8 central nucleotides agree with TRBD1. CDR3 length: 18 amino acids, cysteine to phenylalanine. Of all the DNA, just the CDR3 is kept, 54 bases in frame from base 1. The germline V and J ends show losses of 4 bases and 0 bases respectively, and no gene match explains 14 bases of the junction.